The 27 T cell receptor beta chains listed next were all sequenced from one sample in a study of control samples from healthy donors and cancer patients (dated by TCRdb to the early 2020s). Library preparation used the immunoSEQ multiplex PCR assay. As stored in TCRdb, this immuneACCESS dataset retains in-frame rearrangements with V and J assigned. A fraction of the clones does not appear; measured against another copy, unresolved V genes explain less than half of the discrepancy, and the remainder lacks a known reason. The sample data list more than 65,000 clones, and about 80% of these were observed just once. About 14% of the sample rests with the top ten. The sample consisted of blood. Every receptor here comes from a man aged 50-60 years in good health.

This chain links TRBV11-2 with TRBJ2-7; TRBD2 agrees at 12 bases. With 5 bases clipped from V and 3 bases from J, the junction kept 5 bases outside the gene matches. Germline values: CDR1 SGHAT, CDR2 FQNNGV. This CDR3 contains 15 residues. In DNA form, the CDR3 reads TGTGCCAGCAGCGCGGCTAGCGGGAGGGTCTACGAGCAGTACTTC. This translates into CASSAASGRVYEQYF.

The chain recombines TRBV7-8 with TRBJ1-2, with no clear D. The V end lost 1 base, the J end lost 3 bases, and 6 bases lay between the germline ends. The CDR3 is made up of 13 amino acids. Looked up from germline, CDR1 is SGHVS and CDR2 is FQNEAQ. CDR3 amino acids: CASSLGVDYGYTF. CDR3 sequence (DNA): TGTGCCAGCAGCTTAGGAGTAGACTATGGCTACACCTTC.

This chain uses TRBV30 with TRBJ1-1; the match to TRBD1 covers 12 bases. V shed 3 bases, J shed 5 bases, and the junction held 7 bases outside the gene matches. CDR3 length: 15 residues. Per the germline V gene, CDR1 is GTSNPN and CDR2 is SVGIG (reference sequence). The CDR3 DNA reads as TGTGCCTGGAGCCGGGACAGGGGGCGAGGGACTGAAGCTTTCTTT. It specifies CAWSRDRGRGTEAFF.

The genes are TRBV7-9 and TRBJ1-4, with 7 bases fitting TRBD1. V lost 6 bases and J lost 1; bases outside the gene matches: 5. This CDR3 spans 15 amino acids. Germline values: CDR1 SEHNR, CDR2 FQNEAQ (reference sequence). The CDR3 DNA reads TGTGCCAGCAGTCCATGGACAGGAACTAATGAAAAACTGTTTTTT. Translation gives CASSPWTGTNEKLFF.

This chain connects TRBV3-1 (or the pseudogene TRBV3-2) to TRBJ2-7; TRBD1 might be the D (6 bases). The CDR3 is 14 residues long. Germline V lookup: CDR1 LGHDT, CDR2 YNNKEL (reference sequence). V gave up 5 bases and J gave up 4 bases, with 15 bases separating them. CDR3 DNA: TGTGCCAGCAGCGGACCACAGGGCGGGTACGAGCAGTACTTC. It encodes CASSGPQGGYEQYF.

Concerning this clone: Other DNA sequences within the sample encode an identical CDR3. The CDR3 DNA reads as TGTGCCAGCAGTTCACAGGGGAATCAGCCCCAGCATTTT. Its translation: CASSSQGNQPQHF. The chain joins TRBV12-3 or TRBV12-4 to TRBJ1-5; 7 nucleotides align to TRBD1. V shed 4 bases and J 4 bases; nucleotides not matched to a gene: 1. CDR3 length equals 13 residues.

The chain recombines TRBV6-6 with TRBJ2-1, with a possible D match to TRBD1 (5 bases). This CDR3 has 12 residues. V lost 6 bases to trimming and J lost 7 bases, with 10 bases between them. Germline values: CDR1 MNHNY, CDR2 SVGAGI (reference sequence). CDR3 coding DNA: TGTGCCAGCAGGACAGTCGGTAATGAGCAGTTCTTC. It codes for CASRTVGNEQFF.

Points on this clone: This CDR3 is also generated by other DNA sequences in the sample. The chain carries TRBV9 and TRBJ1-2; D might be TRBD1 (5 bases). Germline values: CDR1 SGDLS, CDR2 YYNGEE. Deletions cut 3 bases from V and 0 bases from J, with 9 bases between. The CDR3 covers 14 residues. In DNA form, the CDR3 reads TGTGCCAGCAGCGGTCGGGGGGCTAACTATGGCTACACCTTC. Encoded protein: CASSGRGANYGYTF. Looking up the rest from reference TRBV9 and TRBJ1-2 gives the full variable domain: DSGVTQTPKHLITATGQRVTLRCSPRSGDLSVYWYQQSLDQGLQFLIQYYNGEERAKGNILERFSAQQFPDLHSELNLSSLELGDSALYFCASSGRGANYGYTFGSGTRLTVV.

The rearrangement links TRBV6-2 or TRBV6-3 to TRBJ2-4, with D hard to call. Between the trimmed V and J ends, which lost 4 bases and 0 bases, there was a span of 7 bases. The CDR3 is 14 residues long. Germline lookup yields CDR1 MNHEY and CDR2 SVGEGT. This CDR3 is CASSSHVAKNIQYF. Here the CDR3 DNA reads TGTGCCAGCAGTTCACATGTAGCCAAAAACATTCAGTACTTC.

CDR3 bases: TGCAGTGCTAGTAGGGACGGAACCACTCAAGAGACCCAGTACTTC. This encodes CSASRDGTTQETQYF. The chain carries TRBV20-1 and TRBJ2-5, with D possibly being TRBD1 or TRBD2 (5 bases each). Looked up from germline, CDR1 is DFQATT and CDR2 is SNEGSKA (reference sequence). V lost 3 bases and J lost 2, with 16 bases in between. The CDR3 has 15 residues.

This clone has just a few counts. The gene calls are TRBV7-8 and TRBJ1-2; D gene uncertain. Germline CDR1 SGHVS, CDR2 FQNEAQ. V was clipped by 0 bases and J by 4 bases, with 6 bases between them. This CDR3 has 13 residues. The DNA of the CDR3 is TGTGCCAGCAGCTTAGCGGGCGCCTATGGCTACACCTTC. Its protein is CASSLAGAYGYTF.

This clone was found a few times. V gene TRBV5-1 combines with J gene TRBJ1-2, with D unresolved. With 0 bases removed from V and 2 bases from J, the gap between germline ends came to 5 bases. The CDR3 covers 13 residues. Germline loops: CDR1 SGHRS, CDR2 YFSETQ. Written as DNA, the CDR3 is TGCGCCAGCAGCTTGGCGTCGAACTATGGCTACACCTTC. Residues: CASSLASNYGYTF.

This clone was recorded a few times. The V call is TRBV7-2, the J call TRBJ2-7; D unresolved. The V and J ends lost 2 bases and 5 bases respectively, with 16 bases between them. The CDR3 is 15 residues long. The germline gives CDR1 SGHTA, CDR2 FQGNSA. The CDR3 here is CASSLSSRPFDEQYF. In DNA form, the CDR3 reads TGTGCCAGCAGCTTATCCTCTCGGCCCTTTGACGAGCAGTACTTC.

The chain has TRBV2 and TRBJ2-7; 8 bases line up with TRBD2. Germline V gene data show CDR1 as SNHLY and CDR2 as FYNNEI. Trimming at V came to 6 bases and at J to 6 bases, leaving 10 bases not matched to a gene. The CDR3 has 14 residues. The CDR3 DNA reads TGTGCCAGCAGGGTGGGACTAGAGGGTTCCGAGCAGTACTTC. Translated, it gives CASRVGLEGSEQYF.

The chain is built from TRBV19 and TRBJ2-1, with a possible D match to TRBD1 (6 bases). CDR1 LNHDA and CDR2 SQIVND come from the germline V gene (reference sequence). V was cut by 0 bases and J by 7 bases, with 16 bases left in between. There are 16 residues in the CDR3. CDR3 nucleotide sequence: TGTGCCAGTAGTATAGATCTTGGCAGGGGCGCAAATGAGCAGTTCTTC. Translation gives CASSIDLGRGANEQFF.

This clone was seen a single time. The chain has TRBV18 and TRBJ1-1, with 9 bases matching TRBD1. There are 13 residues in the CDR3. The V gene end was trimmed by 5 bases and the J gene end by 4 bases; junction bases not matched to a gene: 2. The germline V gene has CDR1 KGHSH and CDR2 LQKENI. This CDR3 is CASSGQGITEAFF. CDR3 sequence (DNA): TGTGCCAGCTCAGGACAGGGGATCACTGAAGCTTTCTTT.

This rearrangement joins TRBV7-3 to TRBJ2-5, with 8 nucleotides matching TRBD1. After removal of 5 bases from V and 8 bases from J, the junction contained 7 bases not matched to a gene. The CDR3 has 13 amino acids. Germline assignment: CDR1 SGHTA and CDR2 FQGTGA. The CDR3 DNA sequence: TGTGCCAGCAGCACCTCCGGACAGGGCACCCAGTACTTC. As protein: CASSTSGQGTQYF.

The chain uses TRBV2 and TRBJ2-1, with TRBD1 as a possible D gene (5 bases). This CDR3 is 13 amino acids long. The ends were cut back, 8 bases at V and 5 bases at J, with 13 bases in the middle. Germline V gene sequence: CDR1 SNHLY, CDR2 FYNNEI. This CDR3 reads CASRLDSHNEQFF. The CDR3 DNA sequence: TGTGCCAGCCGGCTCGACAGCCACAATGAGCAGTTCTTC.

The rearrangement joins TRBV6-5 to TRBJ2-5; possible D gene TRBD2, 6 bases. Trimming pared 6 bases from V and 4 bases from J, leaving 9 bases between. CDR3 length: 12 amino acids. Germline CDR1 MNHEY, CDR2 SVGAGI. Written as DNA, the CDR3 is TGTGCCAGCAGAAGGAGGGGAGAGACCCAGTACTTC. Its protein product is CASRRRGETQYF.

This chain links TRBV9 with TRBJ2-7, with D uncertain. V was trimmed by 0 bases and J by 0 bases, leaving 7 bases between them. This CDR3 is built from 14 residues. The V gene's germline CDR1 is SGDLS and CDR2 YYNGEE. CDR3 sequence: CASSVANYSYEQYF. The CDR3 bases are TGTGCCAGCAGCGTAGCTAACTACTCCTACGAGCAGTACTTC.

The V gene is TRBV28, the J gene TRBJ1-2; TRBD1 agrees at 8 bases. CDR1 and CDR2 (germline): MDHEN, SYDVKM. The V and J ends lost 2 bases and 5 bases, in that order; junction bases with no gene match: 7. The CDR3 is 15 amino acids. CDR3 bases: TGTGCCAGCAGTTTACCCGGACAGGGTTATTATGGCTACACCTTC. Its translation is CASSLPGQGYYGYTF.

The genes are TRBV11-3 and TRBJ1-1; D unresolved. V lost 3 bases to trimming and J lost 1 base, with 12 bases between them. This CDR3 comprises 15 residues. Germline CDR1 is SGHNT and CDR2 is YENEEA. This CDR3 reads CASSLGPIPNTEAFF. CDR3 nucleotide sequence: TGTGCCAGCAGCTTGGGCCCTATACCGAACACTGAAGCTTTCTTT.

This clone was detected once. The chain joins TRBV19 to TRBJ2-7, with D perhaps TRBD1 or TRBD2 (5 bases each). The CDR3 runs 15 residues. In germline, CDR1 is LNHDA, CDR2 SQIVND (reference sequence). V dropped 3 bases and J dropped 4 bases, with 16 bases sitting between them. In nucleotides, the CDR3 is TGTGCCAGTAGTATTGGGGGAGAGGTCCCTTACGAGCAGTACTTC. It yields the protein CASSIGGEVPYEQYF.

The gene calls are TRBV30 and TRBJ2-6, with unresolved D. Germline CDR1 reads GTSNPN; CDR2 reads SVGIG (reference sequence). The CDR3 is made up of 13 amino acids. DNA of the CDR3: TGTGGGGTACCTGGGTCGGGGGCCAACGTCCTGACTTTC. It translates to CGVPGSGANVLTF.

This chain connects TRBV5-8 to TRBJ1-4, with no clear D. The V end lost 4 bases, the J end lost 2 bases, and 15 bases lay between the germline ends. The CDR3 is 16 residues long. Germline-derived CDR1 and CDR2 are SGHTS and YDEGEE. CDR3 nucleotide sequence: TGTGCCAGCAGCCGAGCGGGGAGAGGGACTAATGAAAAACTGTTTTTT. This codes for CASSRAGRGTNEKLFF.

This clone was found a few times. Compared with germline, one end of the junction differs, possibly owing to a read error. The chain has TRBV19 and TRBJ1-4, with unresolved D. The germline V gene has CDR1 LNHDA and CDR2 SQIVND (reference sequence). The CDR3 extends over 12 amino acids. CDR3 amino acids: CASSDGRATNLF. CDR3 nucleotides: TGTGCCAGTAGTGATGGACGGGCAACCAATCTTTTT.

This clone was observed a handful of times. The V gene is TRBV11-3, the J gene TRBJ2-7, with a weak D call TRBD1 (5 bases). Germline V gene sequence: CDR1 SGHNT, CDR2 YENEEA. The CDR3 spans 15 residues. Trimming shortened V by 2 bases and J by 2 bases, and 13 bases separated the two germline ends. This chain's CDR3 is CASSLRQGKPYEQYF. As DNA, the CDR3 is TGTGCCAGCAGCTTACGTCAGGGAAAACCCTACGAGCAGTACTTC.